The sequence of this T cell receptor (beta chain) was determined in a study of radiotherapy plus CTLA-4 blockade in lung cancer. Study at large: About a sixth of enrolled patients responded objectively, and approximately 34% had disease control. Study outcomes and limitations: It was early blood T cell clone dynamics, with interferon-beta, that reportedly best predicted response. Peripheral blood showed expansion of tumor-derived TCR clones after radiotherapy and ipilimumab.

This clone appeared a single time. The antigen is not known. Alongside CTLA-4 blockade with ipilimumab, patients with chemo-refractory metastatic non-small-cell lung cancer received focal radiation. Measured with immunoSEQ multiplex PCR; TCRdb has only the in-frame clones, and not every one. The sample has 45,000 or so clones, roughly three quarters seen once; the top ten hold approximately 8.3%. The input for sequencing was peripheral blood, taken from a patient treated with radiotherapy plus ipilimumab. The receptor comes from a human donor with non-small cell lung cancer who had stable disease on radiotherapy plus ipilimumab.

CDR3: CASSFPLGRDLYEQYF. Written as DNA, the CDR3 is TGTGCCAGCAGCTTCCCTTTGGGAAGGGACCTTTACGAGCAGTACTTC. The gene calls are TRBV5-6 and TRBJ2-5; D may correspond to TRBD1 or TRBD2 (5 bases each). The last part of the DNA fits TRBJ2-7 better; the J call may be wrong. This CDR3 is 16 amino acids long. Germline V gene data show CDR1 as SGHDT and CDR2 as YYEEEE.